This TCR beta chain was found in a study of read filtering for tumor transcriptome and immune sequencing (TCRdb year 2020). Study-level background: The cohort consisted of approximately 17 male and some 13 female patients, with a mean age of roughly 70 years and an age range of about 47 to 90. Under revised international staging, roughly 8 patients fell into R-ISS I, more than 15 into R-ISS II and 7 into R-ISS III. After DNase treatment, whole-transcriptome libraries were prepared using the TruSeq RNA Access Library Prep Kit. Per sample, about 4.05 to 11 million TCR-region mapped reads were obtained with IR-seq, compared with only 85 to 1273 with RNA-seq. Using the same bone marrow samples, the study compared TCR repertoires obtained by targeted immune repertoire sequencing with those obtained by bulk whole-transcriptome sequencing. One of the main goals was to work out a read-filtering strategy for immune repertoire data, in particular whether clonotypes backed by only a single read should be removed.

TCR libraries were constructed from approximately 0.4 ug RNA using the Immunoverse kit, and molecular barcoded adaptors covering alpha/delta and beta/gamma chains were employed. TCR library preparation was performed with the same RNA that was used for transcriptome sequencing. Sequencing of the TCR libraries was done on an Illumina HiSeq 4000 with 2 x 150 cycles. The authors processed their data as follows. Using MiXCR, which included quality filtering and error correction, TCR reads were aligned to human V, D, J and C references and then assembled into CDR3 clonotypes. The tcR package in R was used for analysis of clonotype counts and gene usage diversity. For inspection of raw mapping reads, RNA-seq reads were mapped by STAR aligner version 2.5.3a onto GRCh37 of the human genome. IR-seq fastq files were randomly downsampled with Seqtk 1.3 to test the effect of sequencing depth on detected clonotypes. TCRdb took the public reads, trimmed them with fastp at Q25, ran MiXCR for clone calling and kept in-frame beta chains. Each entry is one CDR3 protein sequence, shown with its most common DNA and genes. V and J calls and clone size were set by TCRdb, not the authors. This sample gives 62,000 or so distinct CDR3 sequences in total; approximately 15% of them show up just once. The biggest ten clones account for 45% to 50% of the sample.

Bone marrow was sampled from every patient at the time of active disease. Isolation of bone marrow mononuclear cells was performed by Ficoll-Hypaque density gradient centrifugation. Myeloma plasma cells were removed and CD138-negative cells were collected by negative selection after labeling with CD138 magnetic microbeads on a MACS separator. The purity of the isolated cells was checked by flow cytometry with CD138 antibodies on an Attune NxT. Total RNA was extracted with TRIzol reagent and quantified with a NanoDrop spectrophotometer. For each patient, the CD138-negative bone marrow sample underwent paired RNA-seq and IR-seq. For this clonotype: Its binding antigen is unknown. At one end, the junction sequence differs from germline, possibly due to a read error.

Results the study describes overall, beyond this receptor: The sorted CD138-negative fraction was a mixed bone marrow immune population, not purified T cells. Compared with RNA-seq, IR-seq captured clonotypes at much greater depth and more reliably, and a smaller IR-seq throughput was enough to identify most of the shared clonotypes. In IR-seq, single-read clonotypes were 80% to 90% of clonotypes but approximately 3.2% of total reads; in RNA-seq they were about three quarters of clonotypes and 35% to 45% of reads. The correlation between IR-seq and RNA-seq shared clonotype proportions rose when single-read clonotypes were removed.

For CDR1 and CDR2, the germline V gene lists KGHDR and SFDVKD. Inclusive of the bounding cysteine and phenylalanine, the CDR3 is 14 residues long. CDR3 DNA is the only sequence kept; it has 42 bases, read in frame from the first base. The sequencing input was a population of CD138-negative cells sorted from bone marrow. The cell subset or site label here, explained by the study, means: bone marrow mononuclear cells depleted of CD138+ plasma/myeloma cells by negative magnetic selection. This TCR came from a donor older than 35 with multiple myeloma. Recombination connected TRBV24-1 to TRBJ2-3, with the D gene tentatively TRBD1 or TRBD2, based on 5 matching bases in each. The CDR3 region reads CATSEGAVGDTRYF. At the DNA level, the sequence is TGTGCCACCAGTGAAGGAGCGGTAGGGGATACGCGGTATTTT.